In its sample, the clone carrying this T cell receptor beta chain was seen many times. Antigen specificity is unknown. RNA transcripts served as the template for amplifying TCR beta CDR3 regions. Using the HTBI primer set, a first-round RT-PCR was run on the TCR CDR3. From the multiplex PCR reads, TCRdb called clonotypes with MiXCR, one entry per CDR3 protein. The profile shows about 400,000 distinct CDR3 sequences, roughly 13% of them singletons. The sample belongs to a study of T cells in Graves' hyperthyroidism and ophthalmopathy. Whole-study results and caveats: Median prediction lead before ophthalmopathy onset was around 6.9 months with the model. Blood also showed most of the thyroid clonotypes that were expanded above 0.001.

For Graves' hyperthyroidism to be stable, ophthalmopathy could not progress within 18 months. Fresh peripheral blood, approximately 10 ml, yielded the PBMCs. Trimming pared 6 bases from V and 5 bases from J, leaving 22 bases between. Germline assignment: CDR1 DFQATT and CDR2 SNEGSKA (reference sequence). There are 15 residues in the CDR3. The sequenced sample was blood. This sequence was found in a woman between 18 and 29 years old with Graves' hyperthyroidism. The rearrangement uses TRBV20-1 and TRBJ1-1; D gene uncertain. The CDR3 region has the DNA TGCAGTGCCCGCCAAGGCAGCCCGGCGAGGACTGAAGCTTTCTTT. Translated, it gives CSARQGSPARTEAFF.